This T cell receptor (beta chain) was observed in a study of blood T cell repertoires in COVID-19. Authors' methods: Estimation of nucleated cell counts relied on the amplification of reference gene primers. Clones were read by immunoSEQ multiplex PCR, and TCRdb kept only the in-frame ones, dropping some. V, J and clone size were drawn from that table, and D and trimming were deduced from the DNA. Of 130,000 to 150,000 clones listed, roughly 90% are singletons. Deletions cut 3 bases from V and 5 bases from J, with 13 bases between. Germline CDR1 is SQVTM and CDR2 is ANQGSEA. CDR3 length: 13 residues. Study members were between 18 and 89 years old and lived in roughly 24 US regions.

The sequenced material came from PBMCs or T cells enriched from blood (not recorded which). This clonotype was obtained from a woman under 40 with acute COVID-19. V gene TRBV29-1 combines with J gene TRBJ1-1; D remains ambiguous. In DNA form, the CDR3 reads TGCAGCGTTGATCCCGTTACAGTGACTGAAGCTTTCTTT. The encoded protein is CSVDPVTVTEAFF.